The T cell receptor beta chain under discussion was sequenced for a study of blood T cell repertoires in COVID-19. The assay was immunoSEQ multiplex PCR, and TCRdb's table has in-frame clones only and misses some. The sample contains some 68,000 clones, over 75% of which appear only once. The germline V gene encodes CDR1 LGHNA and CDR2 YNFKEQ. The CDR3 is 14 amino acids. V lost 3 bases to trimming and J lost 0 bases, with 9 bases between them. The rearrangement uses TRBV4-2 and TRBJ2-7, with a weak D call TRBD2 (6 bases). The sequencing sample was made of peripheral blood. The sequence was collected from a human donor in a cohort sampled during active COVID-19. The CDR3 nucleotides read TGTGCCAGCAGCCAGCGGGATGCCTCCTACGAGCAGTACTTC. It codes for CASSQRDASYEQYF.